The sequence of this T cell receptor beta chain was determined in a study of T cells after yellow fever vaccination. About the study: Low-cell-number fractions underwent preparation using SMART-Seq v4 Ultra Low Input.

Study findings and constraints: Repertoires sorted by FACS could include abundant clonotypes that are contaminants from the bulk population.

This clonotype was detected ten times or more. The antigen remains undetermined. The germline gene is not matched at one end of the junction; a read error may be the cause. Germline lookup yields CDR1 SEHNR and CDR2 FQNEAQ (reference sequence). The CDR3 spans 13 residues. The TCR cDNA carried a universal primer site and UMIs from 5'RACE template switching. Each CDR3 protein is one row after TCRdb ran MiXCR on the 5' RACE reads. In the table there are around 500,000 distinct CDR3 sequences, 20% to 25% of which are singletons. This chain connects TRBV7-9 to TRBJ1-1; no firm D call. The TCR was taken from a man aged 18 to 30 who received the YFV17D yellow fever vaccine. Sequences were derived from PBMCs, sampled approximately 22 days after the first yellow fever vaccination. CDR3 loop: CASSLAENTEAFF. CDR3 DNA sequence: TGTGCCAGCAGTTTAGCAGAGAACACTGAAGCTTTCTTT.